The source of this T cell receptor (beta chain) is a study of T cells in Graves' hyperthyroidism and ophthalmopathy. Many counts were recorded for this clonotype. In germline, CDR1 is DFQATT, CDR2 SNEGSKA (reference sequence). V lost 3 bases and J 1 base, leaving 10 bases between the germline ends. This CDR3 is 15 amino acids long. Researchers amplified the TCR beta CDR3 regions from RNA transcripts. Using the HTBI primer set, a first-round RT-PCR was run on the TCR CDR3. In TCRdb, the multiplex PCR reads were re-called with MiXCR into one record per CDR3 protein. This table has more than 450,000 distinct CDR3 sequences, about 14% appearing once.

The specimen sequenced was blood. The chain links TRBV20-1 to TRBJ2-6; D is unclear. This TCR was sampled from a woman aged 40-49 years with Graves' hyperthyroidism. CDR3 sequence (DNA): TGCAGTGCTAGGGAGCAACGATCTGGGGCCAACGTCCTGACTTTC. It is translated as CSAREQRSGANVLTF.